This TCR beta chain was captured in a study of T cells in Graves' hyperthyroidism and ophthalmopathy (dated by TCRdb to between 2018 and 2020). In terms of the full investigation: Peripheral blood samples were taken at initial diagnosis, before any treatment was given. TCR V-J signatures able to tell the groups apart were searched for in a discovery cohort of 90 to 100 patients, of whom roughly 42 had Graves' ophthalmopathy and around 58 had stable Graves' hyperthyroidism. Prospective prediction of ophthalmopathy was tested in an independent validation cohort of 18 to 20 hyperthyroidism patients and 17 patients who later progressed to ophthalmopathy. The 95 to 100 discovery patients were randomly divided into training and test sets at a 7:3 ratio. Thyroid tissue and blood T-cell repertoires from roughly 6 Graves' hyperthyroidism patients were also compared in the study. After sampling, hyperthyroidism patients received methimazole starting at 30 mg daily, and ophthalmopathy patients received high-dose intravenous methylprednisolone. The paper reports TCR Vbeta CDR3 sequencing of about 140 peripheral blood samples: around 45 ophthalmopathy, over 70 hyperthyroidism and about 17 progressor patients. Points the paper makes about the study in general: A 13 V-J signature model separated ophthalmopathy from stable hyperthyroidism, with roughly 88% sensitivity and approximately 81% specificity in cross-validation and 80%/75% in testing. During validation, the model predicted progression to ophthalmopathy a median of roughly 7.1 months ahead of onset, with around 71% sensitivity and around 73% specificity. Most expanded thyroid clonotypes (frequency above 0.001) were also detected in blood, a finding suggesting that blood repertoires may reflect thyroid immune responses. Sample size was not statistically predetermined, and blinding of investigators to group allocation was not performed.

Ophthalmopathy patients had moderately to severely active disease, Clinical Activity Score of at least 3, NOSPECS grade of at least 4, and duration under 3 months. Patients with uncontrolled infections, other autoimmune diseases, pregnancy or lactation were excluded. Diagnoses were based on clinical symptoms, serum thyroxine and TRAb, thyroid ultrasound and orbital computed tomography. PBMCs were separated from 7.5 to 10 ml of fresh peripheral blood using Ficoll-Paque density gradient centrifugation. Trizol reagent was used to extract total RNA, and RNA quality was then checked on an Agilent 2100 Bioanalyzer. The CDR3 covers 14 residues, taking in both the cysteine and the phenylalanine. Only CDR3 DNA remains: 42 bases, in frame from the first base. The germline V gene encodes CDR1 KGHSH and CDR2 LQKENI. V gives up 3 bases and J gives up 0 bases, and the segment between their germline ends measures 7 bases.

The TCR beta CDR3 regions were amplified from the RNA transcripts. The first round of RT-PCR for the TCR CDR3 was performed with the HTBI primer set and the Qiagen OneStep RT-PCR kit. Libraries were constructed in a second round of multiplex PCR, after which size selection and purification were carried out. Sequencing of the libraries was done on an Illumina HiSeq2000 using paired-end 100 bp reads. For the original study's pipeline: SOAPnuke was used to process the raw data, removing reads that contained adapters or uncalled bases, had a mean Phred below 15, or lacked an exact match to the constant primer or identifier. High-quality paired reads were merged with COPE v1.2.5, and unique nucleotide sequences were defined as clonotypes. Clonotypes were aligned to IMGT TRBV, TRBD and TRBJ reference segments using MiTCR v1.1. The analysis included only V-J combinations with a frequency above 0.0001, which together covered 99% to 99.2% of the repertoires. The TCS score was defined as F50 (clonal expansion) divided by E x V (chaos), with BLOSUM62-based TCRdist calculated between CDR3 peptides within each V-J. Welch's t-statistics and random forest reduced 450 to 600 V-J features to under 15, which were used in a naive Bayes classifier (R e1071). TCRdb reworked the public reads: Q25 trimming with fastp, MiXCR clone assembly, productive beta chains retained. Every CDR3 protein is listed once, alongside the most common genes and DNA of its rows. None of the V and J calls come from the authors' own analysis; TCRdb made them. The sample data list 330,000 or so distinct CDR3 sequences, and less than 20% of these were observed just once. The ten largest clones take up about two fifths of the sample.

This clonotype was seen ten or more times. Its antigen has not been determined. The sample holds no much larger clone one base away, and base qualities are not on file. The specimen was blood. The rearranged segments are TRBV18 and TRBJ2-3; the D gene may be TRBD1 or TRBD2, since each aligns over 5 bases. This receptor was identified in a man in his fifties with Graves' ophthalmopathy. For the CDR3, the sequence is CASSPGDSTDTQYF. The DNA sequence reads TGTGCCAGCTCACCGGGGGACAGCACAGATACGCAGTATTTT.